This section outlines one T cell receptor (beta chain) sequence together with its context. The table lists this clonotype with many counts. No cognate antigen has been identified for it. Nothing much larger sits one base from this clone, and base qualities are not available. Unfractionated whole blood was collected in Tempus Blood RNA tubes, and total RNA was extracted from that blood. As TCR sequencing controls, five or six healthy volunteers were used, with blood taken at day 0, 2 weeks and 6 weeks. This specimen comes from a study of human T cells and chemical hapten exposure (TCRdb year 2021). Study-wide context: Libraries were pooled for sequencing, and variation in per-sample TCR yields was attributed mainly to small differences in library volumes within the pool. The study tracked peripheral blood TCR repertoire changes in vivo during primary and secondary sensitization to the hapten diphenylcyclopropenone (DPC) in alopecia patients. Each blood RNA sample was used to sequence both TCR alpha and TCR beta chains.

General findings and caveats noted by the study authors: Repeated subsampling changed both the strength of the expansion versus patch-test correlation and the threshold at which that correlation became significant. DPC sensitization did not change the number of TCRs with a frequency above 1 in 1000, and there was no evidence of changes in global repertoire structure.

Via the germline V gene, CDR1 is SGHVS and CDR2 FNYEAQ. From cysteine to phenylalanine, the CDR3 is 14 amino acids long. Solely the CDR3 DNA is kept, with 42 bases framed from the first base. V and J are trimmed by 2 bases and 6 bases, and the gene matches miss 3 bases of the junction. The library was made by 5' RACE. The data were produced on an Illumina MiSeq. During library preparation, unique molecular identifiers were attached to individual cDNA molecules so that TCRs could be counted quantitatively and reproducibly. Per the original workflow: A median of around 100,000 TCRs per sample was observed, with a range of about 20,000 to 690,600. V, J and CDR3 annotation of the TCR reads was carried out using the Decombinator software suite. For PS versus PT1 abundance plots, all samples were subsampled to the same number of TCRs (28,000). TCRs were defined as expanded if absent before sensitization and observed at least eight times at the 2-week time point. Through fastp at Q25 and MiXCR, TCRdb rebuilt clones from the public reads, retaining in-frame beta chains. All rows with the same CDR3 protein become a single entry with the most common DNA and genes. TCRdb, not the authors, supplied the V and J calls. A total of more than 140,000 distinct CDR3 sequences appear in this sample, over 3.5% of them only once. Jointly, the top ten make up 1.2% to 1.5% of the sample.

The chain was built from TRBV7-6 and TRBJ1-5, with TRBD1 identical over 8 junction bases. The sequence was obtained from a female donor in good health. The CDR3 region reads CASSLPGGSQPQHF. The base sequence is TGTGCCAGCAGCTTACCAGGGGGCAGTCAGCCCCAGCATTTT.